The sequence of this T cell receptor (beta chain) was determined in a study of technical replicates of blood from a handful of donors. Some clones are missing from TCRdb's copy, which holds only in-frame ones; the method was immunoSEQ multiplex PCR. The repertoire holds more than 65,000 clones, with around 90% as singletons. The CDR3 covers 13 residues. Germline V CDR1 and CDR2: MGHDK, SYGVNS. Trimming shortened V by 4 bases and J by 2 bases, and 9 bases separated the two germline ends. This clonotype was sampled from a human donor in good health. Some clones in this sample may be carry-over from other donors' samples. This sequence joins TRBV25-1 and TRBJ2-7, with D possibly being TRBD1 (6 bases). Sequences were obtained from PBMCs. The CDR3 region is CASSGTGTYEQYF. In DNA, the CDR3 is TGTGCCAGCAGTGGAACAGGGACCTACGAGCAGTACTTC.